A selection of T cell receptor beta chains follows, all from one sample in a study of Graves' ophthalmopathy and Graves' hyperthyroidism. TCRdb passed the multiplex PCR reads through MiXCR, listing each CDR3 protein once. The sample lists around 470,000 distinct CDR3 sequences; around 15% were seen once. Sequenced sample: blood. The receptors here all came from a woman in her twenties or thirties with Graves' ophthalmopathy. The CDR3 runs from the conserved cysteine through the conserved F or W. D genes are given only for firm matches. Rows may omit the clone size; those that give it use once, few, many or a size class.

V gene,CDR3 length,clone size,J gene,D gene,CDR3 DNA,CDR3 protein
TRBV2,14,many,TRBJ2-7,NA,TGTGCCAGCAGTGCGGGACTCCCAGGGGGAGAGCAGTACTTC,CASSAGLPGGEQYF
TRBV24-1,13,many,TRBJ1-1,NA,TGTGCCACCAGTCAGGGCCCGAACACTGAAGCTTTCTTT,CATSQGPNTEAFF
TRBV20-1,17,NA,TRBJ2-1,TRBD2,TGCAGTGCTAGAGATATTCTAGCGGTTATCTCCTACAATGAGCAGTTCTTC,CSARDILAVISYNEQFF
TRBV28,18,NA,TRBJ2-7,TRBD2,TGTGCCAGCAGTTCCCCAAAAGGGTGGACTAGCGGGAGGGACGAGCAGTACTTC,CASSSPKGWTSGRDEQYF
TRBV28,15,many,TRBJ1-5,NA,TGTGCCAACGTAAAGAACTCCTTAAGGGATCAGCCCCAGCATTTT,CANVKNSLRDQPQHF
TRBV12-3/TRBV12-4,15,NA,TRBJ2-7,TRBD2,TGTGCCAGCAAAAAGGGACTAGCGGGGACCTACGAGCAGTACTTC,CASKKGLAGTYEQYF
TRBV6-2/TRBV6-3,13,many,TRBJ1-5,TRBD1,TGTGCCAGCAGTGACAGGGATCGTCAGCCCCAGCATTTT,CASSDRDRQPQHF
TRBV29-1,13,many,TRBJ2-7,NA,TGCAGCGGAATGGGAGGCTACTCCTACGAGCAGTACTTC,CSGMGGYSYEQYF
TRBV29-1,14,many,TRBJ2-7,TRBD2,TGCAGCGTTAGCGCGGGAGACCCCTCCTACGAGCAGTACTTC,CSVSAGDPSYEQYF
TRBV13,18,NA,TRBJ2-7,TRBD2,TGTGCCAGCAGCTCTATATCGGGACTAGCGGGAGTTTCTAACGAGCAGTACTTC,CASSSISGLAGVSNEQYF
TRBV12-3/TRBV12-4,15,many,TRBJ1-5,NA,TGTGCCAGCAGTTTAGAGGGATCGGGCAATCAGCCCCAGCATTTT,CASSLEGSGNQPQHF
TRBV6-2/TRBV6-3,15,many,TRBJ2-4,NA,TGTGCCAGCAGTTACGGGACACTCGCCAAAAACATTAAGTACTTC,CASSYGTLAKNIKYF
TRBV5-4,12,NA,TRBJ1-1,NA,TGTGCCAGCAGCTACCCTGGGGGGGAAGCTTTCTTT,CASSYPGGEAFF
TRBV12-3/TRBV12-4,13,NA,TRBJ1-2,NA,TGTGCCATCAGCGGGACGGGGACACATGGCTACACCTTC,CAISGTGTHGYTF